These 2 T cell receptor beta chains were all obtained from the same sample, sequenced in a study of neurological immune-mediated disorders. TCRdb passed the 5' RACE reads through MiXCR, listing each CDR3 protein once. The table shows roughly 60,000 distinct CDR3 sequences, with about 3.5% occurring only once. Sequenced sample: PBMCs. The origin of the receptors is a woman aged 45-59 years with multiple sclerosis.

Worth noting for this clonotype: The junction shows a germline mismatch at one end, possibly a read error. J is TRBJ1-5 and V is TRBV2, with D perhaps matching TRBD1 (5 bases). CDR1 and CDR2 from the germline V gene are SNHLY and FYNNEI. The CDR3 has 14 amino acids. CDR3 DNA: TGTGCCAGCGGGGGACGGTATAGCAATCAGCCCCAGAATTTT. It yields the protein CASGGRYSNQPQNF.

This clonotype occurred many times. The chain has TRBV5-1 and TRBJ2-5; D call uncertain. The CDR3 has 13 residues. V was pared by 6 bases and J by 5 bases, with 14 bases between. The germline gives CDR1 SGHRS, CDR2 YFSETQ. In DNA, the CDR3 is TGCGCCAGCACTCCCATAGACGGGGAGACCCAGTACTTC. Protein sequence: CASTPIDGETQYF.